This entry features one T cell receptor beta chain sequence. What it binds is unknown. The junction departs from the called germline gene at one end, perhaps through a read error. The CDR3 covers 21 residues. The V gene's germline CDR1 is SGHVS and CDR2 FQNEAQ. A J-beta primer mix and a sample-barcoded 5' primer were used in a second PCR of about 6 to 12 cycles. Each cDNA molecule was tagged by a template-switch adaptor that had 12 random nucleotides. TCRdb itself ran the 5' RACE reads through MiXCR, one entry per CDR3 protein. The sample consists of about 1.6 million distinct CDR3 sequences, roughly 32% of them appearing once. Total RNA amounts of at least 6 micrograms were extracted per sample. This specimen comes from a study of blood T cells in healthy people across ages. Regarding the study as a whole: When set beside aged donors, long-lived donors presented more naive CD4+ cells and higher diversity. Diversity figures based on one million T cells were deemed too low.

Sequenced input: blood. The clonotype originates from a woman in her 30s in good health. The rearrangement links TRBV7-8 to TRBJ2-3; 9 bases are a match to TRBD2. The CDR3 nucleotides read TGTGCCAGCAGCTTACCCTCGGGGCGGGGGGGCCTAACGCTACACACAGATACGCTGTATTTT. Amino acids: CASSLPSGRGGLTLHTDTLYF.